The clone carrying this TCR beta chain has more than one count but fewer than ten. CDR1 SGHRS and CDR2 YFSETQ come from the germline V gene. This CDR3 comprises 14 residues. V dropped 0 bases and J dropped 7; count of bases not matched to a gene: 4. This sample is drawn from a study of control samples from healthy donors and cancer patients. Assay used: immunoSEQ multiplex PCR; TCRdb lists only in-frame clones, some missing. In the table there are 70,000 to 95,000 clones, roughly 90% of which are singletons. The source of this sequence is a woman in her 30s in good health. The sequenced sample was blood. The V call is TRBV5-1, the J call TRBJ1-5; 7 nucleotides agree with TRBD1. DNA for the CDR3: TGCGCCAGCAGCTTGGAGGGGGCAGGGCAGCCCCAGCATTTT. Its protein is CASSLEGAGQPQHF.